This passage covers 21 T cell receptor beta chains from one sample sequenced in a study of shared clonotypes between healthy human individuals. Profiled with immunoSEQ multiplex PCR; TCRdb holds only in-frame clones, not every one. The table shows about 610,000 clones, with more than 95% occurring only once. The sequenced material came from naive CD4+ T cells sorted from blood. Subset in this sample: CD45RA+ positively selected. These receptors all stem from a woman aged 25 to 39 in good health.

The chain links TRBV7-8 to TRBJ2-7; 10 nucleotides agree with TRBD1. From germline, CDR1 is SGHVS and CDR2 FQNEAQ. The trim removed 4 bases at V and 8 bases at J, leaving 5 bases unmatched. The CDR3 is made up of 13 amino acids. The CDR3 sequence is CASSSDRGGQQYF. CDR3 coding DNA: TGTGCCAGCAGCTCGGACAGGGGGGGACAGCAGTACTTC.

J is TRBJ2-1 and V is TRBV18, with TRBD2 identical over 10 bases. The ends lost 8 bases at V and 9 bases at J; junction bases unmatched: 16. CDR3 length: 16 residues. Germline V gene lookup returns CDR1 KGHSH and CDR2 LQKENI. CDR3 protein: CASATSEAGGRGEQFF. CDR3 coding DNA: TGTGCCAGCGCAACCTCGGAAGCGGGAGGGCGAGGTGAGCAGTTCTTC.

This chain joins TRBV2 and TRBJ2-2, with D possibly being TRBD2 (6 bases). Germline CDR1 SNHLY, CDR2 FYNNEI. Trimming stripped 6 bases from V and 0 bases from J, with 8 bases between. The CDR3 contains 14 residues. CDR3 sequence reads: CASSWDSNTGELFF. In DNA form, the CDR3 reads TGTGCCAGCAGCTGGGACTCGAACACCGGGGAGCTGTTTTTT.

The rearrangement links TRBV19 to TRBJ2-4, with unresolved D. The CDR3 spans 15 residues. Germline lookup yields CDR1 LNHDA and CDR2 SQIVND (reference sequence). V lost 5 bases and J 0 bases, leaving 11 bases between the germline ends. This chain's CDR3 is CASSSTGKAKNIQYF. The CDR3, as DNA: TGTGCCAGTAGTTCAACGGGCAAAGCCAAAAACATTCAGTACTTC.

The V gene is TRBV10-3, the J gene TRBJ1-1, with a possible D match to TRBD1 (5 bases). The ends were cut back, 5 bases at V and 7 bases at J, with 14 bases in the middle. Germline lookup yields CDR1 ENHRY and CDR2 SYGVKD. This CDR3 region has 13 residues. CDR3 bases: TGTGCCATCAGTTCCTCCGGGGGACTTGAAGCTTTCTTT. Protein product: CAISSSGGLEAFF.

The chain uses TRBV28 and TRBJ1-2, with TRBD1 matching over 12 bases. The germline V gene encodes CDR1 MDHEN and CDR2 SYDVKM. With 3 bases clipped from V and 8 bases from J, the junction kept 7 bases outside the gene matches. The CDR3 is 15 residues long. As DNA, the CDR3 is TGTGCCAGCAGTTTGGGGACAGGGGGCACTACCGGCTACACCTTC. It encodes CASSLGTGGTTGYTF.

This sequence joins TRBV29-1 and TRBJ2-7; D gene uncertain. Germline V CDR1 and CDR2: SQVTM, ANQGSEA. V dropped 1 base and J dropped 3 bases, with 10 bases sitting between them. The CDR3 has 13 amino acids. CDR3 sequence reads: CSVEGGSRYEQYF. The DNA for the CDR3 is TGCAGCGTTGAAGGGGGATCCCGCTACGAGCAGTACTTC.

CDR3 sequence reads: CASSPGTSGRTGELFF. The CDR3 bases are TGTGCCAGCAGTCCCGGGACTAGCGGGAGGACCGGGGAGCTGTTTTTT. J is TRBJ2-2 and V is TRBV28, with 15 positions matching TRBD2. This CDR3 is 16 amino acids long. Germline V gives CDR1 MDHEN, CDR2 SYDVKM. With 5 bases clipped from V and 5 bases from J, the junction kept 3 bases outside the gene matches.

The chain combines TRBV7-9 with TRBJ2-7, with D tentatively TRBD1 (6 bases). The germline gives CDR1 SEHNR, CDR2 FQNEAQ (reference sequence). Trimming removed 0 bases from V and 0 bases from J, with 15 bases in between. CDR3 length equals 17 residues. The CDR3 protein is CASSLALTDRSSYEQYF. For the CDR3, the DNA is TGTGCCAGCAGCTTAGCGCTTACAGACAGGAGCTCCTACGAGCAGTACTTC.

The gene calls are TRBV7-8 and TRBJ2-3, with D hard to call. Per germline, CDR1 SGHVS and CDR2 FQNEAQ. Trimming removed 3 bases at V and 1 base at J, with 11 bases between. The CDR3 extends over 15 amino acids. The CDR3 spells CASSLLSIGTDTQYF. In nucleotides, the CDR3 is TGTGCCAGCAGCTTGTTATCGATCGGCACAGATACGCAGTATTTT. Full variable domain (missing parts from reference TRBV7-8 and TRBJ2-3): GAGVSQSPRYKVAKRGQDVALRCDPISGHVSLFWYQQALGQGPEFLTYFQNEAQLDKSGLPSDRFFAERPEGSVSTLKIQRTQQEDSAVYLCASSLLSIGTDTQYFGPGTRLTVL.

V is TRBV9 and J is TRBJ2-1; D perhaps matches TRBD2 (6 bases). V dropped 4 bases and J dropped 3 bases, with 20 bases sitting between them. The CDR3 totals 17 residues. In germline, CDR1 is SGDLS, CDR2 YYNGEE. CDR3 DNA sequence: TGTGCCAGCAGCCCGAGCCTTGGGGGAGGTGGCTACAATGAGCAGTTCTTC. This codes for CASSPSLGGGGYNEQFF.

The V and J genes are TRBV19 and TRBJ1-5, with a tentative D call TRBD1 (5 bases). Germline-derived CDR1 and CDR2 are LNHDA and SQIVND (reference sequence). Trimming pared 5 bases from V and 9 bases from J, leaving 17 bases between. The CDR3 spans 14 residues. Here the CDR3 DNA reads TGTGCCAGTAGTCCCCGGGCCAGGGCAGGGCCCCAGCATTTT. Translated, it gives CASSPRARAGPQHF.

The chain couples TRBV5-1 to TRBJ1-5, with no clear D. Germline CDR1 SGHRS, CDR2 YFSETQ. This CDR3 contains 13 residues. Trimming took off 0 bases at V and 5 bases at J, with 6 bases between the two ends. CDR3 nucleotide sequence: TGCGCCAGCAGCTTGGGGAAGGATCAGCCCCAGCATTTT. Its protein is CASSLGKDQPQHF.

This chain links TRBV19 with TRBJ2-5, with 9 bases aligning to TRBD1. The germline V gene encodes CDR1 LNHDA and CDR2 SQIVND (reference sequence). V shed 4 bases and J 11 bases; nucleotides not matched to a gene: 14. The CDR3 runs 15 residues. The CDR3 DNA reads TGTGCCAGTAGTAAAGTGGGACAGGGTACGGGAGAGCAGTACTTC. Its translation is CASSKVGQGTGEQYF.

The rearrangement links TRBV4-1 to TRBJ1-1; possible D gene TRBD1, 6 bases. V lost 4 bases, J lost 1 base, and 10 bases lay in between. The CDR3 length is 14 residues. CDR1 MGHRA and CDR2 YSYEKL come from the germline V gene. The chain's CDR3 is CASSPYRANTEAFF. CDR3 coding DNA: TGCGCCAGCAGCCCCTACAGGGCGAACACTGAAGCTTTCTTT.

CDR3 in amino acids: CASDDPAGGNNEQFF. CDR3 nucleotide sequence: TGTGCCAGCGATGACCCAGCGGGAGGGAACAATGAGCAGTTCTTC. The chain has TRBV6-6 and TRBJ2-1; 10 nucleotides agree with TRBD2. Germline V gene data show CDR1 as MNHNY and CDR2 as SVGAGI (reference sequence). The CDR3 runs to 15 residues. With 8 bases clipped from V and 5 bases from J, the junction kept 9 bases outside the gene matches.

The genes are TRBV5-1 and TRBJ1-2; D remains unclear. The CDR3 sequence is 14 residues long. The V end lost 4 bases, the J end lost 0 bases, and 10 bases lay between the germline ends. Germline-derived CDR1 and CDR2 are SGHRS and YFSETQ. CDR3 nucleotides: TGCGCCAGCAGCCCCGACCCGACTAACTATGGCTACACCTTC. Translation gives CASSPDPTNYGYTF.

This chain joins TRBV7-8 and TRBJ2-3; 8 bases are shared with TRBD2. V lost 6 bases, J lost 4 bases, and 9 bases stayed unmatched. Germline V gene lookup returns CDR1 SGHVS and CDR2 FQNEAQ. The CDR3 runs 15 residues. The CDR3 nucleotides are TGTGCCAGCAGGTCACTAGCGGTTGGGGCAGATACGCAGTATTTT. It specifies CASRSLAVGADTQYF.

J is TRBJ2-7 and V is TRBV10-2; 16 positions agree with TRBD2. Trimming took 5 bases from V and 2 from J; bases not matched to a gene: 18. This CDR3 has 21 residues. CDR1 and CDR2 (germline): WSHSY, SAAADI. The CDR3 nucleotides read TGCGCCAGCAGTTCCCCCGGGACTAGCGGGAGGGGGTTTTTTCGAACCTACGAGCAGTACTTC. This gives the protein CASSSPGTSGRGFFRTYEQYF.

The table lists this clone with a count of one. The chain recombines TRBV7-9 with TRBJ2-4, with 10 bases matching TRBD2. The V gene's germline CDR1 is SEHNR and CDR2 FQNEAQ (reference sequence). The CDR3 extends over 15 amino acids. The J segment lost 7 bases and the V segment lost 1 base, leaving 4 bases of the junction unmatched. The CDR3 spells CASSLGGSGRNIQYF. CDR3 sequence (DNA): TGTGCCAGCAGCTTAGGAGGTAGCGGGAGGAACATTCAGTACTTC.

This clone was picked up one time. This chain links TRBV18 with TRBJ2-1; D is unclear. CDR1 is KGHSH, CDR2 LQKENI, per germline. CDR3 length: 13 amino acids. Trimming pared 8 bases from V and 6 bases from J, leaving 14 bases between. For the CDR3, the DNA is TGTGCCAGCATCACCTACGGGCGCAATGAGCAGTTCTTC. Its protein product is CASITYGRNEQFF.